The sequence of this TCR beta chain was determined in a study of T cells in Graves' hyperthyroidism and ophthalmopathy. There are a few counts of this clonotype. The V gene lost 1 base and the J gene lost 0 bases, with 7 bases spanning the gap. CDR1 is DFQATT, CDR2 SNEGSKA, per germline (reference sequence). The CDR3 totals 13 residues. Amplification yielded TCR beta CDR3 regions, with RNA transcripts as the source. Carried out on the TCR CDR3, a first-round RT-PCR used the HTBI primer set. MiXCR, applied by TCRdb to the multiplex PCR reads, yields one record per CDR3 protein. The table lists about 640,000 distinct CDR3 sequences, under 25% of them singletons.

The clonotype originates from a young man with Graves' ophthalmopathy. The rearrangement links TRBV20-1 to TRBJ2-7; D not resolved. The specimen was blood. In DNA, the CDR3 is TGCAGTGCTAGAGTAAGGAGCTCCTACGAGCAGTACTTC. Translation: CSARVRSSYEQYF.